The T cell receptor beta chain under discussion was sequenced for a study of T-cell memory formation after mild COVID-19. TCRdb reprocessed the 5' RACE reads via MiXCR and lists one record per CDR3 protein. The repertoire holds 250,000 to 300,000 distinct CDR3 sequences, with around 8% as singletons. Germline values: CDR1 MNHEY, CDR2 SVGEGT. V lost 2 bases, J lost 5 bases, and 9 bases stayed unmatched. This CDR3 has 16 residues. The clonotype was recovered from a young man who had mild COVID-19 (a few samples of this study predate the infection). Cell type and time point are not known. The sequencing sample was made of PBMCs or a T cell subset sorted from them (not recorded which). This sequence joins TRBV6-2 or TRBV6-3 and TRBJ2-3; 8 nucleotides line up with TRBD1. In nucleotides, the CDR3 is TGTGCCAGCAGTTACGGTCCGCAGGGGGCCAAAGATACGCAGTATTTT. It yields the protein CASSYGPQGAKDTQYF.